This T cell receptor (beta chain) was sequenced during a study of T cell responses to AZD1222 COVID-19 vaccine. Background on the study: Second-dose recipients at about 4 or about 12 weeks were treated as one pooled group.

Clones were read by immunoSEQ multiplex PCR, and TCRdb kept only the in-frame ones, dropping some. The sample includes some 120,000 clones, 88% of them seen just once. Only one count was recorded for this clone. What it binds is unknown. Overall study findings and caveats: Reportedly, close to half of spike-specific TCRs are directed against unmutated variant regions. The donor group comprised mostly white British people and more females; the analysis possibly underestimated clonal diversity. Vaccination with two AZD1222 doses was followed by a rise in Spike-specific TCR breadth and depth.

The V gene end was trimmed by 5 bases and the J gene end by 5 bases; junction bases not matched to a gene: 9. Germline V lookup: CDR1 MDHEN, CDR2 SYDVKM. The CDR3 is made up of 14 amino acids. The starting material was peripheral blood, obtained on day 0 of AZD1222 vaccination. The rearrangement uses TRBV28 and TRBJ2-7; 7 nucleotides line up with TRBD1. The TCR originated in an adult in good health. The CDR3 DNA sequence: TGTGCCAGCAGTCCAGGACAGGAAATGAACGAGCAGTACTTC. Translated: CASSPGQEMNEQYF.